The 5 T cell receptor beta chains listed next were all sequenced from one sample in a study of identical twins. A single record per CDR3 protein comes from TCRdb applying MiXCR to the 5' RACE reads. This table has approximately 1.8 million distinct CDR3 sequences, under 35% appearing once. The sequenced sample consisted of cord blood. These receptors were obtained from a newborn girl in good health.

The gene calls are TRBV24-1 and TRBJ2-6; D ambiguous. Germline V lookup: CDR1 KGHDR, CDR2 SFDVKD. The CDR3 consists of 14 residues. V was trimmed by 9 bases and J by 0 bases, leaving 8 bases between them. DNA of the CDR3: TGTGCCACCCCTAACAGCTCTGGGGCCAACGTCCTGACTTTC. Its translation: CATPNSSGANVLTF.

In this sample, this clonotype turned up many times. In nucleotides, the CDR3 is TGTGCCAGCAGTTACCCCACCTACGAGCAGTACTTC. It encodes CASSYPTYEQYF. The chain has TRBV6-2 or TRBV6-3 and TRBJ2-7; D gene uncertain. Per the germline V gene, CDR1 is MNHEY and CDR2 is SVGEGT. The CDR3 loop spans 12 amino acids. The V and J ends lost 2 bases and 2 bases respectively, with 4 bases between them.

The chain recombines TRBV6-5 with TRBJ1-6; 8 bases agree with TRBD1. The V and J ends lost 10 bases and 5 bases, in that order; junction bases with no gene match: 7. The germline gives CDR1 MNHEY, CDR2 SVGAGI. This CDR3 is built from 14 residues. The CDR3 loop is CATSEDRDNSPLHF. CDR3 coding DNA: TGTGCCACCTCCGAGGACAGGGATAATTCACCCCTCCACTTT.

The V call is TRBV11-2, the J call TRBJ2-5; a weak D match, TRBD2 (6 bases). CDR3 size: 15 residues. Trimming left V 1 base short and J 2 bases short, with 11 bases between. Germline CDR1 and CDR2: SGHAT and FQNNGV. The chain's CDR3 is CASSLGGTSQETQYF. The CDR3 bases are TGTGCCAGCAGCTTAGGCGGGACTTCACAAGAGACCCAGTACTTC.

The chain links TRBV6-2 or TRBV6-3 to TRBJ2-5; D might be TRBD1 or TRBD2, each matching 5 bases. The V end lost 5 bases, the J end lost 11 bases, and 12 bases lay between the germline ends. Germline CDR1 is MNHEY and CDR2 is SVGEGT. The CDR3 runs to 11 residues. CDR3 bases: TGTGCCAGCAGTCCCCTAGAGGGGCAGTACTTC. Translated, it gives CASSPLEGQYF.